These T cell receptor beta chains were read from a single sample in a study of OX40 agonist ivuxolimab in advanced cancers. Using immunoSEQ multiplex PCR, the repertoire was profiled, and TCRdb retains in-frame clones only, with some absent. The sample shows tens of thousands of clones, about 80% of them seen only once. Here the sequenced sample was CD4+ or CD8+ T cells sorted from blood, taken in a trial of the OX40 agonist ivuxolimab. The source of these receptors is an adult with an advanced solid tumor such as melanoma, head and neck, liver or kidney cancer. The CDR3 runs from the conserved cysteine through the conserved F or W.

CDR3aa,len,v_gene
CASTDIGGDVYGYTF,15,TRBV6-5
CASSFRGSGELFF,13,TRBV7-2
CASSQDRLAVYEQYF,15,TRBV4-1
CASRDRGQGGDEQYF,15,TRBV6-6
CASSLTGRTEAFF,13,TRBV19
CASSSKRTGNRRVTEAFF,18,TRBV7-2
CAWSASETQQFF,12,TRBV30
CASSVGAGGPNEQFF,15,TRBV9
CASSQVPVKQYF,12,TRBV14
CASSLAGGDNYGYTF,15,TRBV5-1
CASSFLVTSSGGTYEQYF,18,TRBV28
CASPGTASYEQYF,13,TRBV21-1
CASRLTGGINNEQFF,15,TRBV6-5
CASLRSREQYF,11,TRBV6-5
CASSSAGATNEKLFF,15,TRBV6-6
CASSWAETEAFF,12,TRBV6-1
CASSTAGTGQETQYF,15,TRBV5-6
CASSFRRHEQYF,12,TRBV5-6
CASSYGLVNEQFF,13,TRBV7-6
CASSIGWGGANVLTF,15,TRBV19
CASSVSGGGNSPLHF,15,TRBV5-4
CASSDHGQGYEQYF,14,TRBV2
CASSNARGNGSPLHF,15,TRBV4-2
CASSDDRLPFSYEQYF,16,TRBV6-1
CASRAGTGYEKLFF,14,TRBV6-5
CASGPPGQGYEQYF,14,TRBV12-5
CAWTPWGAGDVQETQYF,17,TRBV30
CASSEWVRGNQPQHF,15,TRBV6-1
CASRPGTGNAGELFF,15,TRBV5-1